This TCR beta chain was observed in a study of blood T cell repertoires in COVID-19. The CDR3 covers 14 residues. The V gene's germline CDR1 is MNHEY and CDR2 SVGEGT. After removal of 6 bases from V and 1 base from J, the junction contained 5 bases not matched to a gene. Only in-frame clones appear in the TCRdb table, and some are missing; sequencing was by immunoSEQ multiplex PCR. There are roughly 60,000 clones in the sample; 80% to 90% occur only once, and more than 5% lies in the top ten. Sequenced sample: peripheral blood. This receptor was identified in a woman between 55 and 75 years old with acute or convalescent COVID-19. This chain connects TRBV6-2 or TRBV6-3 to TRBJ1-1; TRBD1 matches 7 bases. CDR3 bases: TGTGCCAGCAGCTCCAGGACAGGGAACACTGAAGCTTTCTTT. Translation: CASSSRTGNTEAFF.